This T cell receptor (beta chain) is from a study of blood T cells in healthy people across ages. CDR1 and CDR2 (germline): KGHDR, SFDVKD. The CDR3 totals 17 residues. The V and J ends lost 0 bases and 0 bases, in that order; junction bases with no gene match: 1. Sample-barcoded 5' priming and a J-beta primer mix drove a second PCR of 7 to 11 cycles. Each cDNA molecule was tagged by a template-switch adaptor with 12 random nucleotides. TCRdb redid the calling of the 5' RACE reads with MiXCR, one entry per CDR3 protein. The profile covers around 690,000 distinct CDR3 sequences, with 45% to 65% appearing a single time and 35% to 40% taken by the ten largest. Findings and limits, study-wide: The study regarded diversity estimates from one million T cells as underestimates. Donors of long life had a larger count of naive CD4+ cells and greater diversity than aged donors. Observed TCR beta diversity per million T cells went down as age went up. This fall followed a roughly linear course with age.

For this clonotype: Antigen unknown.

The sequence derives from a man aged 55 to 70 in good health. The V gene is TRBV24-1, the J gene TRBJ2-2, with 9 nucleotides matching TRBD1. The sequenced sample consisted of blood. CDR3 sequence: CATSDLRTGANTGELFF. The CDR3 coding sequence is TGTGCCACCAGTGATTTGCGGACAGGGGCGAACACCGGGGAGCTGTTTTTT.